The clone carrying this T cell receptor beta chain has more than one count but fewer than ten. Participants came from about two dozen US areas, aged about 18 to 89 years. Participant-reported clinical history was the basis for cohort assignment. In Cohort 3, a recovered donor had either two negative PCRs, clearance, or symptom resolution. The data stem from a study of blood T cell repertoires in COVID-19. Assay used: immunoSEQ multiplex PCR; TCRdb lists only in-frame clones, some missing. The data hold approximately 220,000 clones, with less than 85% observed a single time. Sequenced input: PBMCs or T cells enriched from blood (not recorded which). The sequence was collected from a man aged 35-49 years who had recovered from COVID-19.

The CDR3 is CSAATGNSNYGYTF. CDR3 nucleotide sequence: TGCAGCGCAGCGACAGGGAACTCTAACTATGGCTACACCTTC. The V call is TRBV29-1, the J call TRBJ1-2; 7 nucleotides align to TRBD1. Trimming cost V 7 bases and J 0 bases; bases outside gene matches: 8. CDR1 and CDR2 from the germline V gene are SQVTM and ANQGSEA. CDR3 length: 14 amino acids.